This T cell receptor (beta chain) stems from a study of blood T cell repertoires in COVID-19. Background on the study: Donors in the United States, Italy and Spain gave samples during acute or convalescent COVID-19. PBMCs, B-cell-depleted T cells, or T cells were the source of the cDNA or gDNA that made up the material.

Trimming pared 1 base from V and 7 bases from J, leaving 11 bases between. The CDR3 covers 13 residues. The V gene's germline CDR1 is WNHNN and CDR2 SYGVQD (reference sequence). This clone was counted a few times. Some clones are missing from TCRdb's copy, which holds only in-frame ones; the method was immunoSEQ multiplex PCR. The data show fewer than 110,000 clones, about 89% seen once. The J gene is TRBJ2-7, the V gene TRBV10-1; D remains ambiguous. The origin of this receptor is a man in his fifties with acute or convalescent COVID-19. Specimen: peripheral blood. The DNA of the CDR3 is TGCGCCAGCAGTGAGTACCGAGCGCGAGAGCAGTACTTC. Translated: CASSEYRAREQYF.